This T cell receptor (beta chain) emerged from a study of cytomegalovirus exposure and HLA in healthy donors. Study-wide results and limits: Rarity characterized most TCR sequences, yet some public TCRs appeared in many donors. Most TCR beta V segments were productive about 87% or about 30% of the time in an earlier analysis. Analysis performed later showed TCR beta chains linked to HLA being more clonally expanded than equally common others.

As for this clone: Its antigen is not identified.

Trimming shortened V by 1 base and J by 4 bases, and 10 bases separated the two germline ends. Germline CDR1 is SGDLS and CDR2 is YYNGEE. CDR3 length: 14 amino acids. Vbeta (60) and Jbeta (13) primers were used in the PCR. The repertoire was sequenced with immunoSEQ multiplex PCR; TCRdb's copy has only in-frame clones and lacks some. The sample has more than 85,000 clones, roughly four fifths seen once. Source material: PBMCs. The clonotype comes from a male donor in good health and CMV-seropositive. J is TRBJ2-3 and V is TRBV9, with D uncertain. This CDR3 reads CASSVLGSADTQYF. The CDR3 nucleotides read TGTGCCAGCAGCGTACTTGGTAGTGCAGATACGCAGTATTTT.